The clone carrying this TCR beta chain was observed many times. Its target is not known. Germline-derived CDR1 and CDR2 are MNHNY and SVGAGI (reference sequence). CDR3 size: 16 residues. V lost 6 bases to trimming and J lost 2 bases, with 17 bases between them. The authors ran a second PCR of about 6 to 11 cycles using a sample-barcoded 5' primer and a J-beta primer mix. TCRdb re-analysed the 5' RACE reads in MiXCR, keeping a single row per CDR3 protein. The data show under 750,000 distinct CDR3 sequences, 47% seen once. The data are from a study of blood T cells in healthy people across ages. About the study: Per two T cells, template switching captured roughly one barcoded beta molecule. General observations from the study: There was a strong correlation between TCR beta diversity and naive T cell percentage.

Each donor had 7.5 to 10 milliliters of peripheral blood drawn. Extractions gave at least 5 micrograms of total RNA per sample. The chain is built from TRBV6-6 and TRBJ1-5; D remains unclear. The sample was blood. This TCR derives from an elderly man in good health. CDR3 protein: CASSLPQMVGNQPQHF. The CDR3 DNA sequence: TGTGCCAGCAGCCTACCCCAGATGGTGGGCAATCAGCCCCAGCATTTT.